Listed below are T cell receptor beta chains from one sample, sequenced in a study of blood T cell repertoires in COVID-19. Method: immunoSEQ multiplex PCR; TCRdb's copy keeps in-frame clones and lacks some. The profile shows 26,000 or so clones, more than 70% of them singletons. Sample: peripheral blood. Source of these receptors: a human donor in a cohort sampled during active COVID-19. The CDR3 runs from the conserved cysteine through the conserved F or W. The D gene is left open where the match is weak. The size of a clone is reported for some rows only, either as once, few or many, or as a class for expanded clones.

cdr3_length	clone_size	v_call	d_call	j_call	cdr3_nt	cdr3_aa
12	NA	TRBV19	NA	TRBJ1-2	TGTGCCAGTAGTATTTCAGGGTTCGGCTACACCTTC	CASSISGFGYTF
13	once	TRBV2	TRBD1	TRBJ2-7	TGTGCCAGCACCACGGACAGGGTCAACGAGCAGTACTTC	CASTTDRVNEQYF
11	NA	TRBV25-1	TRBD1	TRBJ2-7	TGTGCCAGCAGGGCCACAGGGGGGCAGTACTTC	CASRATGGQYF
15	NA	TRBV7-9	NA	TRBJ2-5	TGTGCCAGCAGCTCGTGGCGGGGTTCCCAAGAGACCCAGTACTTC	CASSSWRGSQETQYF
11	NA	TRBV3-1/TRBV3-2	NA	TRBJ2-1	TGTGCCAGCAGCCTCCTTAATGAGCAGTTCTTC	CASSLLNEQFF
16	NA	TRBV7-6	NA	TRBJ2-3	TGTGCCAGCAGCCTAGGAGCGGTTTCTAGCACAGATACGCAGTATTTT	CASSLGAVSSTDTQYF
12	NA	TRBV29-1	TRBD1	TRBJ2-1	TGCAGCGTTCCGACAGGGGACAATGAGCAGTTCTTC	CSVPTGDNEQFF
14	NA	TRBV3-1/TRBV3-2	TRBD1	TRBJ2-1	TGTGCCAGCAGCCAAAGGGACAGGGCGGATGAGCAGTTCTTC	CASSQRDRADEQFF
14	NA	TRBV14	NA	TRBJ1-2	TGTGCCAGCAGTTTAAAAAGGGGAAACTATGGCTACACCTTC	CASSLKRGNYGYTF
14	NA	TRBV19	NA	TRBJ2-1	TGTGCCAGCACCCGTGGGAGGGGGGACAATGAGCAGTTCTTC	CASTRGRGDNEQFF